This TCR beta chain is from a study of blood T cells in healthy people across ages. The use of a sample-barcoded 5' primer and a J-beta primer mix characterized a second PCR of roughly 6 to 11 cycles. Using its own MiXCR run on the 5' RACE reads, TCRdb lists one record per CDR3 protein. This sample carries about 680,000 distinct CDR3 sequences, about half of them seen once, and the ten largest clones take 30% to 35%. The trim removed 8 bases at V and 3 bases at J, leaving 4 bases unmatched. Per the germline V gene, CDR1 is KGHSH and CDR2 is LQKENI. The CDR3 consists of 13 residues. This clonotype was picked up many times. Its target is not known. Study results and limitations: Higher diversity, along with more naive CD4+ cells, distinguished long-lived donors from aged donors.

Healthy Caucasians from Russia aged roughly 6 to 95 served as donors. The origin of this receptor is a woman aged 60-75 years in good health. V usage is TRBV18 and J usage is TRBJ2-7; 10 nucleotides agree with TRBD1. Sequenced input: blood. CDR3 region: CASSRTGGYEQYF. CDR3 sequence (DNA): TGTGCCAGCAGTCGGACAGGGGGCTACGAGCAGTACTTC.